Listed below are T cell receptor beta chains from one sample, sequenced in a study of T cells in Graves' hyperthyroidism and ophthalmopathy. MiXCR, run by TCRdb on the multiplex PCR reads, gives a single entry per CDR3 protein. The top ten clones hold 8.9% of a sample with 800,000 or so distinct CDR3 sequences, 35% to 45% of them seen once. Source material: blood. These receptors were obtained from a man aged 18 to 30 with Graves' hyperthyroidism. CDR3s leave out the opening cysteine and the closing phenylalanine or tryptophan.

J gene: TRBJ2-5; CDR3 length: 13; V gene: TRBV12-3/TRBV12-4; CDR3 protein: ASNHGQGQEETQY
J gene: TRBJ1-5; CDR3 length: 13; V gene: TRBV15; CDR3 protein: ATSSGDSKNQPQH
J gene: TRBJ1-2; CDR3 length: 17; V gene: TRBV20-1; CDR3 protein: SARPPPQGLMVANYGYT
J gene: TRBJ2-7; CDR3 length: 13; V gene: TRBV7-8; CDR3 protein: ASSSQWEATYEQY
J gene: TRBJ2-7; CDR3 length: 13; V gene: TRBV7-2; CDR3 protein: ASSLWNGASYEQY
J gene: TRBJ1-1; CDR3 length: 14; V gene: TRBV7-9; CDR3 protein: ASSLGTGGWNTEAF
J gene: TRBJ2-2; CDR3 length: 13; V gene: TRBV7-2; CDR3 protein: ASSLAPTSFVVLF
J gene: TRBJ1-5; CDR3 length: 12; V gene: TRBV7-8; CDR3 protein: ASSFTGTNQPQH
J gene: TRBJ1-1; CDR3 length: 11; V gene: TRBV19; CDR3 protein: ASGQGLNTEAF
J gene: TRBJ1-1; CDR3 length: 14; V gene: TRBV6-2/TRBV6-3; CDR3 protein: ASSYGTGFLWPEAF
J gene: TRBJ2-2; CDR3 length: 16; V gene: TRBV5-5; CDR3 protein: ASSLSVNSGPNTGELF
J gene: TRBJ2-7; CDR3 length: 11; V gene: TRBV19; CDR3 protein: ASSIDLGNEQY
J gene: TRBJ1-1; CDR3 length: 11; V gene: TRBV9; CDR3 protein: ASSGAGKTEAF
J gene: TRBJ2-7; CDR3 length: 14; V gene: TRBV12-3/TRBV12-4; CDR3 protein: ASSFGGIGSSYEQY
J gene: TRBJ2-7; CDR3 length: 12; V gene: TRBV7-2; CDR3 protein: ASSLRGQGGEQY
J gene: TRBJ2-2; CDR3 length: 13; V gene: TRBV11-2; CDR3 protein: ASSLIDNLAGELF
J gene: TRBJ1-5; CDR3 length: 13; V gene: TRBV12-3/TRBV12-4; CDR3 protein: ASSLRTDPSQPQH
J gene: TRBJ2-5; CDR3 length: 9; V gene: TRBV7-6; CDR3 protein: ASSFGENQY
J gene: TRBJ1-3; CDR3 length: 11; V gene: TRBV29-1; CDR3 protein: SARRGDGNTIY
J gene: TRBJ1-5; CDR3 length: 12; V gene: TRBV15; CDR3 protein: ATSRQERGQPQH
J gene: TRBJ1-1; CDR3 length: 9; V gene: TRBV29-1; CDR3 protein: SFAQGAKTF
J gene: TRBJ2-7; CDR3 length: 11; V gene: TRBV4-1; CDR3 protein: ASSQETSYEQY
J gene: TRBJ2-7; CDR3 length: 11; V gene: TRBV2; CDR3 protein: ASKLRQTYEQY
J gene: TRBJ2-7; CDR3 length: 11; V gene: TRBV7-2; CDR3 protein: ASSAGAADEQY
J gene: TRBJ1-6; CDR3 length: 11; V gene: TRBV7-9; CDR3 protein: ASSRWVNSPLH
J gene: TRBJ2-7; CDR3 length: 10; V gene: TRBV7-2; CDR3 protein: ASSPIRKVQY
J gene: TRBJ1-2; CDR3 length: 11; V gene: TRBV7-9; CDR3 protein: ASSFGPTGGYT
J gene: TRBJ2-7; CDR3 length: 12; V gene: TRBV20-1; CDR3 protein: SASKRALFYEQY
J gene: TRBJ2-6; CDR3 length: 13; V gene: TRBV29-1; CDR3 protein: SVEESLSGANVLT
J gene: TRBJ1-6; CDR3 length: 14; V gene: TRBV10-3; CDR3 protein: AISDSGTEAGSPLH
J gene: TRBJ1-1; CDR3 length: 15; V gene: TRBV4-1; CDR3 protein: ASSQENGEPKNTEAF
J gene: TRBJ1-1; CDR3 length: 15; V gene: TRBV15; CDR3 protein: ATSRVWDRGKNTEAF
J gene: TRBJ2-7; CDR3 length: 10; V gene: TRBV12-3/TRBV12-4; CDR3 protein: ASSQEWGTQH
J gene: TRBJ2-5; CDR3 length: 13; V gene: TRBV2; CDR3 protein: ASSYSSDLQETQY
J gene: TRBJ2-7; CDR3 length: 13; V gene: TRBV6-1; CDR3 protein: ASSTYRLGTYEQY
J gene: TRBJ1-1; CDR3 length: 9; V gene: TRBV11-2; CDR3 protein: ASHMEAEAF
J gene: TRBJ1-1; CDR3 length: 13; V gene: TRBV7-9; CDR3 protein: ASSLGDGGYTEAF
J gene: TRBJ1-4; CDR3 length: 9; V gene: TRBV19; CDR3 protein: ASDDNEKLF